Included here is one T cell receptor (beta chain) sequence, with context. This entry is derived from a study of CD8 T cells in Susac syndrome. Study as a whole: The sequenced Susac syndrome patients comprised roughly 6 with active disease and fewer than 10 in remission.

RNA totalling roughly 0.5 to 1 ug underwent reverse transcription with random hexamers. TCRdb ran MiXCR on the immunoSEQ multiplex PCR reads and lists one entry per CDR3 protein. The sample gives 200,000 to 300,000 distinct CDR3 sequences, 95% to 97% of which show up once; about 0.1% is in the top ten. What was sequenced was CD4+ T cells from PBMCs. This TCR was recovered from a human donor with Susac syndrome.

The CDR3 bases are TGTGCCAGCAGCTTAATCGGGATCCAACAAGCTTTCTTT. Its protein is CASSLIGIQQAFF. The rearrangement joins TRBV5-6 to TRBJ1-1; no definite D call. With 2 bases removed from V and 9 bases from J, the gap between germline ends came to 14 bases. Germline CDR1 is SGHDT and CDR2 is YYEEEE. CDR3 length: 13 amino acids.